Reported below is one T cell receptor (beta chain). This sample is drawn from a study of blood T cell repertoires in COVID-19. At the level of the study: Samples representing acute and convalescent COVID-19 were sourced from the United States, Italy and Spain. Sample material is recorded as cDNA or gDNA derived from T cells, B-cell-depleted T cells, or PBMCs.

Trimming removed 6 bases at V and 5 bases at J, with 16 bases between. This CDR3 has 14 residues. The germline V gene encodes CDR1 KGHDR and CDR2 SFDVKD. Under the authors' procedure: Researchers report that nucleated cell counts were estimated from reference gene primer amplification. The data were produced by immunoSEQ multiplex PCR, yet TCRdb's version contains in-frame clones alone and is incomplete. From that table come the V and J calls and clone size; the DNA was used to work out D and trimming. The sample holds fewer than 250,000 clones, around 80% seen once. The sample consisted of peripheral blood. The genes are TRBV24-1 and TRBJ2-7; possible D gene TRBD1, 6 bases. The sequence was collected from a woman in her fifties or sixties with acute or convalescent COVID-19. The CDR3 DNA reads as TGTGCCACCAGTACAGGGAGTTCGTGGAACGAGCAGTACTTC. It specifies CATSTGSSWNEQYF.